The clone carrying this T cell receptor beta chain was observed a few times. Its cognate antigen is unknown. The library protocol tagged individual cDNA molecules with unique molecular identifiers. A single record per CDR3 protein comes from TCRdb applying MiXCR to the 5' RACE reads. The sample shows around 63,000 distinct CDR3 sequences, over 8% of them seen only once. The sample belongs to a study of early T cells in non-severe SARS-CoV-2 infection. Study observations and caveats: In VDJdb matching, anti-spike CD8 responses were favored while private and CD4 specificities went missing.

This specimen consisted of whole blood, obtained at baseline. The sequence derives from an adult who was a healthcare worker with PCR-confirmed SARS-CoV-2 infection or an uninfected control (not recorded which).

The CDR3 bases are TGTGCCACCAGTGATCCCCTTTATGGCTACACCTTC. It encodes CATSDPLYGYTF. The V call is TRBV24-1, the J call TRBJ1-2, with D unresolved. The V end was cut by 3 bases, the J end by 5 bases, with 6 bases between. In germline, CDR1 is KGHDR, CDR2 SFDVKD. The CDR3 is 12 amino acids.